This T cell receptor (beta chain) was captured in a study of cytomegalovirus exposure and HLA in healthy donors. In nominal health when sampled, donors likely had unrecorded immune exposures nonetheless. Remarks on this clone: Its antigen is unknown.

Germline V lookup: CDR1 SGHNT, CDR2 YYREEE (reference sequence). The length of the CDR3 is 15 residues. V dropped 6 bases and J dropped 3 bases, with 19 bases sitting between them. PCR used 60 Vbeta primers and 13 Jbeta primers. Authors' processing steps: Later, 75 million to 100 million unique TCR beta chains were counted in an analysis, and roughly 10 million of them were shared. Only in-frame clones appear in the TCRdb table, and some are missing; sequencing was by immunoSEQ multiplex PCR. The V and J calls and clone size are taken from that table; D and trimming were inferred from the DNA. Of about 190,000 clones listed, roughly four fifths are singletons. General study results and limits: It is likely that the observed cluster of highly shared sequence variants was a sequencing artifact. V segments that were indistinguishable, TRBV6-2 and TRBV6-3 among them, were omitted from analysis.

Specimen: PBMCs. The chain couples TRBV5-4 to TRBJ2-7, with D perhaps TRBD1 (5 bases). The receptor comes from a woman between 25 and 40 years old in good health and CMV-seropositive. CDR3 DNA: TGTGCCAGCAATCTTAGGTACAGGTCGGTCTACGAGCAGTACTTC. Translation: CASNLRYRSVYEQYF.